The 4 T cell receptor beta chains listed next were all sequenced from one sample in a study of Ad26.COV2.S vaccination and SARS-CoV-2 variants listed by TCRdb under 2021. In light of the paper, this sample's treatment or condition label describes: some 20 received Ad26.COV2.S at low or high dose, single or two shots; roughly five received placebo; per-sample allocation not given. For vaccine and placebo recipients, the sequenced repertoires came from samples collected on day 63 after the first injection. The receptor library was made with the immunoSEQ multiplex PCR assay. Entries here come from immuneACCESS through TCRdb and include only in-frame sequences with V and J called. Some clones fail to appear in such tables; in the studies checked, an unresolved V gene covers under half of the shortfall, and the cause of the remainder is unknown. The sample table shows more than 250,000 clones, and more than 75% are seen once. Clones ranked in the top ten supply about 3.5% of the sample.

This specimen consisted of peripheral blood, obtained in a trial of Ad26.COV2.S vaccine versus placebo. These receptors were taken from a person between 18 and 59 years old who received the Ad26.COV2.S COVID-19 vaccine or a placebo.

The chain carries TRBV5-5 and TRBJ1-2, with D unclear. V was clipped by 0 bases and J by 4 bases, with 19 bases between them. This CDR3 comprises 17 residues. CDR1 and CDR2 (germline): SGHKS, YYEKEE (reference sequence). The CDR3 here is CASSLEPETRPGYGYTF. CDR3 nucleotides: TGTGCCAGCAGCTTGGAGCCGGAGACCCGACCGGGCTATGGCTACACCTTC. The whole variable domain, remainder taken from reference TRBV5-5 and TRBJ1-2, is DAGVTQSPTHLIKTRGQQVTLRCSPISGHKSVSWYQQVLGQGPQFIFQYYEKEERGRGNFPDRFSARQFPNYSSELNVNALLLGDSALYLCASSLEPETRPGYGYTFGSGTRLTVV.

The gene calls are TRBV11-2 and TRBJ1-2; D not resolved. CDR1 and CDR2 (germline): SGHAT, FQNNGV. V was clipped by 1 base and J by 3 bases, with 9 bases between them. The CDR3 extends over 14 amino acids. The chain's CDR3 is CASSLAESYYGYTF. The CDR3 DNA is TGTGCCAGCAGCTTAGCGGAAAGTTACTATGGCTACACCTTC.

A few counts support this clone. The chain combines TRBV29-1 with TRBJ2-7, with D maybe TRBD2 (5 bases). The germline V and J ends were trimmed by 0 bases and 4 bases, with 7 bases remaining between them. The CDR3 is made up of 12 amino acids. The V gene's germline CDR1 is SQVTM and CDR2 ANQGSEA. The CDR3 sequence: CSVEDSGYEQYF. The DNA for the CDR3 is TGCAGCGTTGAAGATTCGGGATACGAGCAGTACTTC.

This clone was observed once. V and J are TRBV19 and TRBJ1-5, with D possibly TRBD1 on 5 matching bases. Germline V CDR1 and CDR2: LNHDA, SQIVND (reference sequence). This CDR3 has 15 residues. Trimming stripped 4 bases from V and 6 bases from J, with 16 bases between. For the CDR3, the DNA is TGTGCCAGTAGTACCCGTGGAGGTACAGGTCAGCCCCAGCATTTT. Residues: CASSTRGGTGQPQHF.